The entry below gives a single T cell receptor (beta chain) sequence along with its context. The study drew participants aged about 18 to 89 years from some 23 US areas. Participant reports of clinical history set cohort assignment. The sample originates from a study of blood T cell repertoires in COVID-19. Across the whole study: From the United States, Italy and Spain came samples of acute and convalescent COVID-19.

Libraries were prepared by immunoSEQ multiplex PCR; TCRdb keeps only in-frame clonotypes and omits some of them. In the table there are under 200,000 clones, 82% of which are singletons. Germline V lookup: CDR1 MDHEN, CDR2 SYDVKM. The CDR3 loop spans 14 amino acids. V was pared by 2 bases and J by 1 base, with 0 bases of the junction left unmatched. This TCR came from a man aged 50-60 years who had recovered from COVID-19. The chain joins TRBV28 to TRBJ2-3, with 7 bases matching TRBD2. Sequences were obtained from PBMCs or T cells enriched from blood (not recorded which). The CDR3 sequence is CASSLAGGTDTQYF. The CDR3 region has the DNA TGTGCCAGCAGTTTAGCGGGGGGCACAGATACGCAGTATTTT. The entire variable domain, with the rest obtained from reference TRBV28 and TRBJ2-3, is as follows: DVKVTQSSRYLVKRTGEKVFLECVQDMDHENMFWYRQDPGLGLRLIYFSYDVKMKEKGDIPEGYSVSREKKERFSLILESASTNQTSMYLCASSLAGGTDTQYFGPGTRLTVL.